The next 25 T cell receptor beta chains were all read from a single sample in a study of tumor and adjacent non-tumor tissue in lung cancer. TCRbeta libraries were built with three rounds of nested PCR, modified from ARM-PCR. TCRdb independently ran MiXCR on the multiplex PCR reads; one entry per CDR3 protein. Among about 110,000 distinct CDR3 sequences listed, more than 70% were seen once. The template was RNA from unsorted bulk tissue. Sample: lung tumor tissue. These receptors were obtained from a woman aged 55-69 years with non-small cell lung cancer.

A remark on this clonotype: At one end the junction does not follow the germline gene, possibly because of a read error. CDR3 protein: CASSLDSGRGTEAYF. As DNA, the CDR3 is TGTGCCAGCAGCTTGGATTCGGGGAGAGGAACTGAAGCTTACTTT. The chain links TRBV11-3 to TRBJ1-1; D not resolved. Per germline, CDR1 SGHNT and CDR2 YENEEA. This CDR3 has 15 residues.

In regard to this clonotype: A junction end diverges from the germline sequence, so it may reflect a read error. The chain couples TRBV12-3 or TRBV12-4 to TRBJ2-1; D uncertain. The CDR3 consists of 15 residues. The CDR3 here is CASSPPTVSSYEQFF. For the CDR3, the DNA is TGTGCAAGCAGCCCCCCCACAGTTAGTAGCTATGAGCAGTTCTTC.

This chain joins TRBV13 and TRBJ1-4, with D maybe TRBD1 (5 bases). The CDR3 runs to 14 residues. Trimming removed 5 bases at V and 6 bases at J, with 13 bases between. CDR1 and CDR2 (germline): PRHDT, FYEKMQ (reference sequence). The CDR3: CASSMMRGDEKLFF. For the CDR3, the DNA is TGTGCCAGCAGCATGATGAGGGGTGATGAAAAACTGTTTTTT.

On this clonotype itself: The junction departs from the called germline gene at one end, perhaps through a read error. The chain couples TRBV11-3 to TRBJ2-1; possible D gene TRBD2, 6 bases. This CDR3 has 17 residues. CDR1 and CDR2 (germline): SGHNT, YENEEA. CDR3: CASSLGALALSYNEQFF. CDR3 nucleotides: TGTGCCAGTAGCTTAGGAGCACTAGCACTATCCTACAATGAGCAGTTCTTC.

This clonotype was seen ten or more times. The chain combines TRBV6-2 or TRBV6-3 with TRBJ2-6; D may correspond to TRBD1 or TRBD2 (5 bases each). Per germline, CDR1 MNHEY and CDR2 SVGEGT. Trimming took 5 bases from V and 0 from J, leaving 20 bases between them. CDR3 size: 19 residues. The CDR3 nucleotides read TGTGCCAGCAGTCAAACAGCCGGGGCAGTAGTCTCTGGGGCCAACGTCCTGACTTTC. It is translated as CASSQTAGAVVSGANVLTF.

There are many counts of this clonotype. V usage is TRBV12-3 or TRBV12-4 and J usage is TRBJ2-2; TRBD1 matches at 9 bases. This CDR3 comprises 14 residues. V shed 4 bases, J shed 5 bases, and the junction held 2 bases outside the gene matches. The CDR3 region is CASSSGTGTGELFF. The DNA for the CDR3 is TGTGCCAGCAGTTCCGGGACAGGGACCGGGGAGCTGTTTTTT.

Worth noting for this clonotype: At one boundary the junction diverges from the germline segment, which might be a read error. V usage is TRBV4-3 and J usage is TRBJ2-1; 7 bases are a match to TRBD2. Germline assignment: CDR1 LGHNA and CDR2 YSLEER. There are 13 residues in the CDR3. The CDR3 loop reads CVSSQWGGNEQFF. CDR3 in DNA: TGCGTCAGCAGCCAGTGGGGGGGCAATGAGCAGTTCTTC.

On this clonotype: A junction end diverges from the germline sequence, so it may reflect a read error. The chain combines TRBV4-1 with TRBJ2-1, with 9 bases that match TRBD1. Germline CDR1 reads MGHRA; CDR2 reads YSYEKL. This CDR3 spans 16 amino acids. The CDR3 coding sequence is TGTGCCAGCAGCCTGGAACCGGGACAGGGAAACGGTGAGCAATTCTTC. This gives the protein CASSLEPGQGNGEQFF.

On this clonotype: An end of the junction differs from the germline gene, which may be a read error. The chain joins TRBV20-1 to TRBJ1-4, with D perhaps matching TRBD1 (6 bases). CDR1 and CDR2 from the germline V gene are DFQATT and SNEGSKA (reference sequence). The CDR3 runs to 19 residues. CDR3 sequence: CSARFGEPGGGETNEKLFF. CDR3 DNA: TGTAGTGCTAGATTTGGGGAGCCCGGGGGGGGCGAAACTAATGAAAAACTGTTTTTC.

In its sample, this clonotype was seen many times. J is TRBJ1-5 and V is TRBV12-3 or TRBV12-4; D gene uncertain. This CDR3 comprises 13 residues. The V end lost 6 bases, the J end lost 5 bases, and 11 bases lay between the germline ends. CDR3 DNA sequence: TGTGCCAGCAGCCGTGGAACCGATCAGCCCCAGCATTTT. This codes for CASSRGTDQPQHF.

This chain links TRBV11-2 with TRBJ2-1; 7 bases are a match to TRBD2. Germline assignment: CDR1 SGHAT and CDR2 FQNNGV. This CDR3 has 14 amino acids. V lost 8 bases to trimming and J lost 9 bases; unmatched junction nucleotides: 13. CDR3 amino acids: CASLLGRASSEQFF. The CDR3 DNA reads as TGTGCCAGCCTCCTAGGGAGGGCCTCCAGTGAGCAGTTCTTC.

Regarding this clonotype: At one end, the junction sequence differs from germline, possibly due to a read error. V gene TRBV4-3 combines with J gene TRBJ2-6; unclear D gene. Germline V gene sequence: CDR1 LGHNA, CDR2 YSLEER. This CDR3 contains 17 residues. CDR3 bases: TGCGCCAGCAGCCGAGGAGAGGAGAGCTCTGTGGCCAACGTCCTGACTTTC. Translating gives CASSRGEESSVANVLTF.

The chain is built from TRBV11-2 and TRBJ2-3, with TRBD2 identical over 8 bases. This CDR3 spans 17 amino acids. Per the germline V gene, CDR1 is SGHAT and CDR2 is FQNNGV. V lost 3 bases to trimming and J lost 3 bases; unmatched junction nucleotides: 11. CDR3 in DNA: TGTGCCAGCAGCTTTTCTGCGGGAGGTCAACAGACAGATACGCAGTATTTT. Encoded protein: CASSFSAGGQQTDTQYF.

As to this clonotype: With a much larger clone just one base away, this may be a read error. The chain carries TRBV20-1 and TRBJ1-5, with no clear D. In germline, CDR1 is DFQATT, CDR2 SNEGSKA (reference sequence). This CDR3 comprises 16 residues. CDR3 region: CSAREEGLGSNQHQHF. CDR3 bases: TGCAGTGCTAGAGAGGAGGGATTAGGAAGCAATCAGCACCAGCATTTT.

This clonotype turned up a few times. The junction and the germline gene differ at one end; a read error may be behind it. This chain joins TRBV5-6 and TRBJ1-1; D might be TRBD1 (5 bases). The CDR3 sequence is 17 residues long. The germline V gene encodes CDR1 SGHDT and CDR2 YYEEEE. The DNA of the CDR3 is TGTGCCAGCAGCTCATATATCTCCGGGACGGCGAACACTAAAGCTTTCTTT. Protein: CASSSYISGTANTKAFF.

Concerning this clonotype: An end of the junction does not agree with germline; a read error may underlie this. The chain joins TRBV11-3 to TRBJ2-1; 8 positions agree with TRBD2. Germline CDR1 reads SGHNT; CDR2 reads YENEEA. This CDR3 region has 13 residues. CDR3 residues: CASSPSGYSELFF. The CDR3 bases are TGTGCCAGCAGCCCTAGCGGGTACAGTGAGCTGTTCTTC.

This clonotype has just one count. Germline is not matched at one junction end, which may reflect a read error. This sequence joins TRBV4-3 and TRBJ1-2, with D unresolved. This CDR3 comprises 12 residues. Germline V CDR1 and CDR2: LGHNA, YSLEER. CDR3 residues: CASSQDRDDYTF. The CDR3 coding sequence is TGCGCCAGCAGCCAAGATCGCGATGACTATACATTC.

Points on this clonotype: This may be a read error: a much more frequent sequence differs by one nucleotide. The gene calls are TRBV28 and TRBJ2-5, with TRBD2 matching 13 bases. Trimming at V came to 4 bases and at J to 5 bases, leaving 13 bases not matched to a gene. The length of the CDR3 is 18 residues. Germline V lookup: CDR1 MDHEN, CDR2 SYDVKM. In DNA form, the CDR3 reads TGTGCCAGCAGTTCGGGACTAGCGGGGAGCTGCGGGTGGGAGACCCAGTACTTC. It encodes CASSSGLAGSCGWETQYF.

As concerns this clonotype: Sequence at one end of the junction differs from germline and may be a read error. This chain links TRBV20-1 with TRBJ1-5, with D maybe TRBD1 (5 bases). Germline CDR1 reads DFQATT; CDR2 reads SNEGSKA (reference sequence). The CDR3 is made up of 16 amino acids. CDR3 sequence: CSTSWGTKTFNQPQHF. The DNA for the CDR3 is TGCAGTACTAGTTGGGGGACTAAAACATTCAATCAGCCCCAGCATTTT.

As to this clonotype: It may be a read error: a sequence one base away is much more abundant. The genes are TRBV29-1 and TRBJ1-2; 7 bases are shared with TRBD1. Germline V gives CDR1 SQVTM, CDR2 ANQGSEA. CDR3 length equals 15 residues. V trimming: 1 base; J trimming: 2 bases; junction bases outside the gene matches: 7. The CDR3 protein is CSVEGGIGGNYGYTF. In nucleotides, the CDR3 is TGCAGCGTTGAAGGCGGGATAGGGGGCAACTATGGCTACACCTTC.

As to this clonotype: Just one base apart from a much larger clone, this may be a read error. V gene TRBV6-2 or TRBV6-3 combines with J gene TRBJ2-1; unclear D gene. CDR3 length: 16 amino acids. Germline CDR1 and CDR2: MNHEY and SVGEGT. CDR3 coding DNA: TGTGCCAGCAGTGGGAATAGACTGAACTCCTACATTGAGCAGTTCTTC. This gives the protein CASSGNRLNSYIEQFF.

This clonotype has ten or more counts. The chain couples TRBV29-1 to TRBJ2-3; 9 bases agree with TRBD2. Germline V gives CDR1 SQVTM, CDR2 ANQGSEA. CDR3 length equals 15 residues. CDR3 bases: TGCAGTGGACAGCGGGGGGCCATCTGGACGGATACGCAGTATTTT. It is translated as CSGQRGAIWTDTQYF.

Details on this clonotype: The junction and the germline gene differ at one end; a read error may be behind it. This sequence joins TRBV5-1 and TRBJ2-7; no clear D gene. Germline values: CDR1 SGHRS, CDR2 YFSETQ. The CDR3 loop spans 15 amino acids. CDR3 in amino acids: CASSLERKGSYEQYF. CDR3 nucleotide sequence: TGCGCCAGCAGCTTGGAAAGAAAAGGGTCCTATGAGCAGTACTTC.

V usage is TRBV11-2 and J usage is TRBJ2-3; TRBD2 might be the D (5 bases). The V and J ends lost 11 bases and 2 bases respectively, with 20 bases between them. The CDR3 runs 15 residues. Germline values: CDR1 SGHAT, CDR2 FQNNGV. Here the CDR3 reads CAGSATGTATDTQYF. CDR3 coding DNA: TGTGCCGGGAGCGCCACCGGAACGGCCACAGATACGCAGTATTTT.

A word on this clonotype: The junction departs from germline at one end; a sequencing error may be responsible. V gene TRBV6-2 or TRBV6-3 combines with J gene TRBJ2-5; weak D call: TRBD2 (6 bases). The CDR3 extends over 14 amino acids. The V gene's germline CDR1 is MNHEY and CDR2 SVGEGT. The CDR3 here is CTSSRTTQQETHYF. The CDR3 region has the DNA TGTACCAGCAGTCGGACTACCCAACAAGAGACCCACTATTTC.